These 10 T cell receptor beta chains originate from one sample sequenced in a study of blood T cell repertoires in COVID-19. TCRdb's table, derived via immunoSEQ multiplex PCR, lists solely in-frame clones and lacks some. Of about 81,000 clones in the sample, roughly nine tenths are singletons; the top ten hold roughly 2%. Input material: peripheral blood. These receptors originate from a woman in her forties or fifties in a cohort sampled during active COVID-19.

As DNA, the CDR3 is TGCGCCAGCAGCTTGGGTCAGATGTACGAGCAGTACTTC. Translation: CASSLGQMYEQYF. The V call is TRBV5-1, the J call TRBJ2-7, with D unresolved. The V gene's germline CDR1 is SGHRS and CDR2 YFSETQ. V lost 0 bases to trimming and J lost 4 bases, with 8 bases between them. This CDR3 spans 13 amino acids.

The rearrangement uses TRBV3-1 (or the pseudogene TRBV3-2) and TRBJ2-1; D ambiguous. V shed 0 bases and J shed 6 bases, with 12 bases lying between them. Germline CDR1 reads LGHDT; CDR2 reads YNNKEL (reference sequence). This CDR3 contains 15 residues. This chain's CDR3 is CASSQDSDMFNEQFF. DNA for the CDR3: TGTGCCAGCAGCCAAGACTCCGACATGTTCAATGAGCAGTTCTTC.

The chain couples TRBV12-1 to TRBJ1-6; no DNA check was done on the table's D call, TRBD1. TRBV12-1 is a documented pseudogene. The CDR3 contains 17 residues. CDR3 sequence: CASSFAPFGQSNSPLHF. The CDR3 DNA reads as TGTGCCAGCAGCTTTGCGCCCTTTGGACAGTCTAATTCACCCCTCCACTTT.

CDR3 loop: CASSPLAGGSYNEQFF. The DNA for the CDR3 is TGTGCCAGCAGCCCTCTAGCGGGAGGCTCCTACAATGAGCAGTTCTTC. The rearrangement uses TRBV7-9 and TRBJ2-1, with 11 bases matching TRBD2. The germline V gene has CDR1 SEHNR and CDR2 FQNEAQ (reference sequence). Trimming at V came to 5 bases and at J to 0 bases, leaving 3 bases not matched to a gene. The CDR3 length is 16 residues.

The J gene is TRBJ1-1, the V gene TRBV11-2; weak D call: TRBD1 (6 bases). Trimming shortened V by 4 bases and J by 4 bases, and 16 bases separated the two germline ends. This CDR3 region has 15 residues. Germline V lookup: CDR1 SGHAT, CDR2 FQNNGV. CDR3 loop: CASSSIGGIVTEAFF. The CDR3 bases are TGTGCCAGCAGCTCGATAGGGGGTATCGTCACTGAAGCTTTCTTT.

The V call is TRBV7-2, the J call TRBJ2-5; a possible D gene is TRBD2 (6 bases). V shed 5 bases and J shed 1 base, with 8 bases lying between them. The germline gives CDR1 SGHTA, CDR2 FQGNSA. The CDR3 sequence is 13 residues long. CDR3 protein: CASSPGLQETQYF. In DNA, the CDR3 is TGTGCCAGCAGCCCGGGACTCCAAGAGACCCAGTACTTC.

The gene calls are TRBV3-1 (or the pseudogene TRBV3-2) and TRBJ2-2, with D hard to call. CDR3 length equals 12 residues. The ends were cut back, 3 bases at V and 4 bases at J, with 3 bases in the middle. Germline lookup yields CDR1 LGHDT and CDR2 YNNKEL (reference sequence). For the CDR3, the DNA is TGTGCCAGCAGCCACTCCACCGGGGAGCTGTTTTTT. Translation gives CASSHSTGELFF.

The chain combines TRBV29-1 with TRBJ2-2, with D maybe TRBD1 (6 bases). CDR1 is SQVTM and CDR2 is ANQGSEA in the germline V gene. Between the trimmed V and J ends, which lost 4 bases and 3 bases, there was a span of 12 bases. The CDR3 spans 14 residues. CDR3 sequence: CSVGRQEYTGELFF. Here the CDR3 DNA reads TGCAGCGTTGGCCGACAGGAGTACACCGGGGAGCTGTTTTTT.

The chain uses TRBV5-5 and TRBJ2-1; D ambiguous. V gave up 9 bases and J gave up 0 bases, with 22 bases separating them. The germline V gene has CDR1 SGHKS and CDR2 YYEKEE (reference sequence). The CDR3 covers 17 residues. CDR3 sequence: CATRSWADRSSYNEQFF. The CDR3 DNA sequence: TGTGCCACCCGTTCTTGGGCCGACCGAAGCTCCTACAATGAGCAGTTCTTC.

The V gene is TRBV6-1, the J gene TRBJ2-5, with D tentatively TRBD1 (6 bases). Deletions cut 3 bases from V and 2 bases from J, with 7 bases between. The CDR3 runs 13 residues. The germline CDR1 and CDR2 sequences are MNHNS and SASEGT. CDR3 sequence (DNA): TGTGCCAGCAGTGAGGGGGCACAAGAGACCCAGTACTTC. Protein product: CASSEGAQETQYF.